Given below is one T cell receptor (beta chain) in context. Its recognized antigen is unknown. No base qualities exist here, and no much larger clone lies one base off it. The data stem from a study of blood T cell repertoires in COVID-19 (dated by TCRdb to the early 2020s). The study in broad terms: Samples covering the acute and convalescent phases of COVID-19 were provided by collaborators in the United States, Italy and Spain. Sample metadata almost always included a de-identified subject ID, COVID-19 status, age in years and sex. Where available, HLA class I and class II types were obtained from metadata supplied by the sample provider rather than from assay-based typing. The prospective study material was composed of cDNA or gDNA derived from T cells, B-cell-depleted T cells, or PBMCs. Samples came from the ongoing ImmuneRACE study (first 160 participants) plus 1,254 subjects from 6 global collaborators. Subjects who had been exposed to COVID-19, were actively infected with it, or had recovered from it provided the deeply sampled blood TCRbeta repertoires that made up the dataset. The repertoires were released in a freely available public database meant as a resource for research on the immune response to SARS-CoV-2. Study-level results and caveats: How much clinical and demographic metadata was included differed by source and by participant, and the metadata was provided uncurated.

In the prospective study, participants were 18 to 89 years old, resided in approximately 25 geographic areas of the United States, and were enrolled through a virtual design. To assign participants to cohorts, the prospective study relied on clinical history that participants themselves reported in a screening survey and a study questionnaire. Recovered participants in ImmuneRACE Cohort 3 were defined as having two consecutive negative NP/OP PCR tests, clearance from a healthcare professional, or resolution of symptoms. In the prospective study, mobile phlebotomists collected whole blood, serum and a nasopharyngeal or oropharyngeal swab from each participant. Participants in the prospective study had the option to provide additional blood draws and questionnaires over an approximately two-month period. Before DNA extraction, blood samples from the prospective study were shipped at room temperature or frozen.

TCRbeta CDR3 regions were amplified from genomic DNA using the immunoSEQ Assay, a bias-controlled multiplex PCR. The study's own analysis went as follows. Within the assay, amplification of reference gene primers was used to estimate how many nucleated cells each sample contained. Sequence reads were collapsed and filtered to measure the absolute abundance of every unique TCRbeta CDR3 rearrangement. Productive Simpson clonality was computed per sample as the square root of Simpson's diversity index over productive rearrangements. TCRdb re-hosts the immuneACCESS table, in-frame sequences only. Its copies lack some clones; in the studies checked, an unresolved V gene accounts for under half of them, and the cause for the rest is not known. Clone size and V and J calls were adopted from that table, with D and trimming inferred from the DNA. In all, the sample holds 300,000 or so clones, and over 75% of those were seen once. Around 9.3% of the sample lies in the top ten.

The CDR3 numbers 15 residues from cysteine through phenylalanine. The only DNA kept is the CDR3, 45 bases in frame from the first base. The germline V gene (reference sequence) specifies LGHDT as CDR1 and YNNKEL as CDR2. Compared with germline, V lacks 6 bases and J lacks 2 bases; bases without a gene match: 7. This sequence was found in a woman between 18 and 30 years old who had recovered from COVID-19. The sample consisted of PBMCs or T cells enriched from blood (not recorded which). The rearranged segments are TRBV3-1 (or the pseudogene TRBV3-2) and TRBJ2-7; 10 junctional bases match TRBD2. The CDR3 protein: CASSPSGSRTYEQYF. The DNA sequence follows: TGTGCCAGCAGTCCTAGCGGGAGTAGAACCTACGAGCAGTACTTC.